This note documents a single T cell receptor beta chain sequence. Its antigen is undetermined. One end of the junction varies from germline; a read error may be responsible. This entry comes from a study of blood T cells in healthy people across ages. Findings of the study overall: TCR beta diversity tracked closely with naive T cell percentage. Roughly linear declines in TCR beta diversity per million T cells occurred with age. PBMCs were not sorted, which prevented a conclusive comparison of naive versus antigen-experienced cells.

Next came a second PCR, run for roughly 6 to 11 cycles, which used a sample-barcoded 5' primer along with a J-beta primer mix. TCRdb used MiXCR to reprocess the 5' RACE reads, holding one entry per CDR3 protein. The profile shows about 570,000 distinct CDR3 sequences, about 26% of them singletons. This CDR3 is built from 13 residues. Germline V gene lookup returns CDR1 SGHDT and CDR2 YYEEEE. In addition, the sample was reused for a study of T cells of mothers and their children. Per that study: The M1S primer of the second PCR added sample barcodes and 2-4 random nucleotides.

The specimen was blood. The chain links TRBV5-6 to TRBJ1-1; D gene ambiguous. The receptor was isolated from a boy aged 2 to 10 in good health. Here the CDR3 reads CASSRGENTEVFF. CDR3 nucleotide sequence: TGTGCCAGCAGCCGCGGGGAGAACACTGAAGTTTTCTTT.